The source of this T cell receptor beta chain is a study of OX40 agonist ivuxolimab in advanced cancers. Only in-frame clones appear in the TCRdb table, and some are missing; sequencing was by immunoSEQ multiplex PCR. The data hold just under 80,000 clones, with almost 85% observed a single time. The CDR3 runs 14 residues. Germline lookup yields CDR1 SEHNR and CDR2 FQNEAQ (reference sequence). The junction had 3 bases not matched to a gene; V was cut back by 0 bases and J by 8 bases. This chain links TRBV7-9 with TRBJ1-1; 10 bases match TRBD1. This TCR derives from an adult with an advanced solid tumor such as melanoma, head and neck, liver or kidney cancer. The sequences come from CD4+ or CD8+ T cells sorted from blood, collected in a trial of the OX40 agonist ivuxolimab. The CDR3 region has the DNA TGTGCCAGCAGCTTAGCGGGGGACAGGGGAGAAGCTTTCTTT. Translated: CASSLAGDRGEAFF. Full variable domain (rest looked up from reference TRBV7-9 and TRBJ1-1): DTGVSQNPRHKITKRGQNVTFRCDPISEHNRLYWYRQTLGQGPEFLTYFQNEAQLEKSRLLSDRFSAERPKGSFSTLEIQRTEQGDSAMYLCASSLAGDRGEAFFGQGTRLTVV.